These 12 T cell receptor beta chains were sequenced from one sample in a study of radiotherapy plus CTLA-4 blockade in lung cancer. Profiled with immunoSEQ multiplex PCR; TCRdb holds only in-frame clones, not every one. The sample has around 45,000 clones, about three quarters seen once; the top ten hold 3.5%. Sample: peripheral blood, taken from a patient treated with radiotherapy plus ipilimumab. All receptors come from a human donor with non-small cell lung cancer who had a complete response to radiotherapy plus ipilimumab.

The CDR3 coding sequence is TGTGCCAGCAGTTTGTGGGCGAATAATTCACCCCTCCACTTT. It is translated as CASSLWANNSPLHF. The chain combines TRBV27 with TRBJ1-6; no firm D call. Germline V gene lookup returns CDR1 MNHEY and CDR2 SMNVEV (reference sequence). V was pared by 3 bases and J by 5 bases, with 8 bases between. The CDR3 sequence is 14 residues long.

Only one count was recorded for this clone. This chain connects TRBV6-6 to TRBJ2-7; 9 nucleotides agree with TRBD1. This CDR3 is built from 16 residues. Germline V lookup: CDR1 MNHNY, CDR2 SVGAGI (reference sequence). Germline trimming cut 2 bases from V and 1 base from J; bases unmatched to any gene: 6. Here the CDR3 DNA reads TGTGCCAGCAGTTACGGGGGACAGGGTGCTTCCTACGAGCAGTACTTC. Translated: CASSYGGQGASYEQYF.

This chain joins TRBV18 and TRBJ2-1; 7 positions match TRBD1. The CDR3 runs to 15 residues. Looked up from germline, CDR1 is KGHSH and CDR2 is LQKENI. Trimming took 4 bases from V and 5 from J; bases not matched to a gene: 8. The CDR3 sequence is CASSLLTGSHNEQFF. Here the CDR3 DNA reads TGTGCCAGCTCACTCTTGACAGGGTCCCACAATGAGCAGTTCTTC.

The genes are TRBV25-1 and TRBJ1-2; D ambiguous. Trimming shortened V by 5 bases and J by 8 bases, and 21 bases separated the two germline ends. There are 15 residues in the CDR3. Germline CDR1 is MGHDK and CDR2 is SYGVNS. DNA of the CDR3: TGTGCCAGCAGTAATAGAGGCCCCCCCGTGAGAGGCTACACCTTC. Protein product: CASSNRGPPVRGYTF.

The chain couples TRBV9 to TRBJ1-6; D ambiguous. The CDR3 sequence is 15 residues long. Germline V lookup: CDR1 SGDLS, CDR2 YYNGEE. Between the trimmed V and J ends, which lost 1 base and 7 bases, there was a span of 12 bases. In DNA form, the CDR3 reads TGTGCCAGCAGCGTATCCGGGAGTCCAAATTCACCCCTCCACTTT. The encoded protein is CASSVSGSPNSPLHF.

The chain employs TRBV9 and TRBJ2-1, with 16 positions matching TRBD2. Trimming removed 0 bases from V and 4 bases from J; junction bases left unmatched: 7. The CDR3 has 19 amino acids. The germline V gene has CDR1 SGDLS and CDR2 YYNGEE. The CDR3 sequence: CASSVAGGLAGGPYNEQFF. In nucleotides, the CDR3 is TGTGCCAGCAGCGTAGCGGGGGGACTAGCGGGAGGGCCGTACAATGAGCAGTTCTTC.

The chain links TRBV25-1 to TRBJ1-3; D is unclear. Trimming took off 1 base at V and 0 bases at J, with 16 bases between the two ends. The CDR3 runs to 18 residues. CDR1 and CDR2 from the germline V gene are MGHDK and SYGVNS. DNA of the CDR3: TGTGCCAGCAGTGAATTTCGAGCGGGCAGGAGCTCTGGAAACACCATATATTTT. Translating gives CASSEFRAGRSSGNTIYF.

This clone was counted once. The chain recombines TRBV6-5 with TRBJ2-7, with D tentatively TRBD1 (6 bases). Germline values: CDR1 MNHEY, CDR2 SVGAGI. Between the trimmed V and J ends, which lost 5 bases and 2 bases, there was a span of 13 bases. This CDR3 comprises 14 residues. The CDR3 bases are TGTGCCAGCAGTGACCGGGACACCACCTACGAGCAGTACTTC. Its protein product is CASSDRDTTYEQYF.

The rearrangement links TRBV15 to TRBJ1-2, with 10 positions matching TRBD1. J lost 4 bases, V lost 5 bases, and 1 base had no gene match. The germline CDR1 and CDR2 sequences are LNHNV and YYDKDF (reference sequence). The CDR3 has 13 residues. The CDR3 DNA reads as TGTGCCACCAGCCGGACAGGGGGCTATGGCTACACCTTC. This codes for CATSRTGGYGYTF.

This sequence joins TRBV2 and TRBJ1-2, with TRBD1 matching over 9 bases. V dropped 6 bases and J dropped 2; count of bases not matched to a gene: 4. Germline V gene lookup returns CDR1 SNHLY and CDR2 FYNNEI. CDR3 size: 14 residues. CDR3 amino acids: CASSAGQGNYGYTF. The CDR3 bases are TGTGCCAGCAGCGCCGGACAGGGGAACTATGGCTACACCTTC.

This rearrangement joins TRBV25-1 to TRBJ1-5; D unclear. The CDR3 loop spans 14 amino acids. The V end was cut by 2 bases, the J end by 0 bases, with 5 bases between. The V gene's germline CDR1 is MGHDK and CDR2 SYGVNS. CDR3 nucleotides: TGTGCCAGCAGTGAAAGCTATAGCAATCAGCCCCAGCATTTT. It specifies CASSESYSNQPQHF. The whole variable domain, remainder taken from reference TRBV25-1 and TRBJ1-5, is EADIYQTPRYLVIGTGKKITLECSQTMGHDKMYWYQQDPGMELHLIHYSYGVNSTEKGDLSSESTVSRIRTEHFPLTLESARPSHTSQYLCASSESYSNQPQHFGDGTRLSIL.

This chain links TRBV9 with TRBJ2-1, with a weak D call TRBD2 (6 bases). The germline V gene has CDR1 SGDLS and CDR2 YYNGEE. Trimming removed 3 bases at V and 4 bases at J, with 11 bases between. The CDR3 consists of 14 residues. CDR3 amino acids: CASSGGERYNEQFF. CDR3 sequence (DNA): TGTGCCAGCAGCGGGGGGGAGAGGTACAATGAGCAGTTCTTC. Supplemented by reference TRBV9 and TRBJ2-1, the full variable domain reads DSGVTQTPKHLITATGQRVTLRCSPRSGDLSVYWYQQSLDQGLQFLIQYYNGEERAKGNILERFSAQQFPDLHSELNLSSLELGDSALYFCASSGGERYNEQFFGPGTRLTVL.